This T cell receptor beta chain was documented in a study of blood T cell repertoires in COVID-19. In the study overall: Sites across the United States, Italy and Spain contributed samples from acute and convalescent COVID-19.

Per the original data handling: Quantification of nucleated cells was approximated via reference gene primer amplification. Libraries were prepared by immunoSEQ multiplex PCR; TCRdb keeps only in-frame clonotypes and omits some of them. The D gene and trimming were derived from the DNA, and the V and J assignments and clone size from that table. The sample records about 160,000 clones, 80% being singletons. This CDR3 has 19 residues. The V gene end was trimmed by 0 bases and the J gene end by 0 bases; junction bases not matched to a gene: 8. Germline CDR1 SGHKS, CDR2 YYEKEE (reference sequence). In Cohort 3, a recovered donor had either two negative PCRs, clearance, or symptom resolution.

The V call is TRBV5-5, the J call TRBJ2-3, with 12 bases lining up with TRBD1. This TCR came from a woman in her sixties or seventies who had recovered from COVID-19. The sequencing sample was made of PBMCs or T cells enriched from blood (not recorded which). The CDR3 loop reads CASSLALSGTGGSTDTQYF. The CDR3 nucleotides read TGTGCCAGCAGCTTGGCCCTATCTGGGACAGGGGGCAGCACAGATACGCAGTATTTT. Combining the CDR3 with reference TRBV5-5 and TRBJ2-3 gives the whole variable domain DAGVTQSPTHLIKTRGQQVTLRCSPISGHKSVSWYQQVLGQGPQFIFQYYEKEERGRGNFPDRFSARQFPNYSSELNVNALLLGDSALYLCASSLALSGTGGSTDTQYFGPGTRLTVL.